The 8 T cell receptor beta chains below come from one sample, sequenced in a study of T cell clones after liver transplantation (dated by TCRdb to about 2019). Library generation was performed with the immunoSEQ multiplex PCR assay. TCRdb stores this immuneACCESS table with in-frame sequences only. Part of the clones is absent; in the studies checked, under half of the shortfall reflects unresolved V genes, and no reason is known for the rest. The sample table shows 95,000 to 110,000 clones, and around 84% are seen once. Approximately 2.9% of the sample rests with the top ten. The sample here was CD4+ T cells from blood, taken around 44 months after liver transplant. These receptor sequences come from a human patient who received a liver transplant. After a transplant, not all T cells may be the patient's own; some may come from the graft donor.

This chain connects TRBV5-5 to TRBJ1-1; 7 bases agree with TRBD1. The ends lost 3 bases at V and 5 bases at J; junction bases unmatched: 7. Germline loops: CDR1 SGHKS, CDR2 YYEKEE (reference sequence). CDR3 length equals 14 residues. CDR3 DNA sequence: TGTGCCAGCAGCTACCAGACAGGGAGGACTGAAGCTTTCTTT. The encoded protein is CASSYQTGRTEAFF.

This clone has just one count. The chain uses TRBV4-1 and TRBJ2-3; D is possibly TRBD1 (5 bases). Germline assignment: CDR1 MGHRA and CDR2 YSYEKL. Trimming removed 4 bases from V and 4 bases from J, with 18 bases in between. CDR3 size: 16 residues. CDR3 nucleotides: TGCGCCAGCAGCCCCCGGGCAGGGTTATCGGCAGATACGCAGTATTTT. It specifies CASSPRAGLSADTQYF.

The chain carries TRBV18 and TRBJ1-5; maybe TRBD1 (5 bases). Germline assignment: CDR1 KGHSH and CDR2 LQKENI. V lost 4 bases, J lost 5 bases, and 12 bases lay in between. The length of the CDR3 is 14 residues. CDR3 amino acids: CASSRDSGYQPQHF. Here the CDR3 DNA reads TGTGCCAGCTCACGAGACAGCGGGTATCAGCCCCAGCATTTT.

J is TRBJ2-7 and V is TRBV19; 9 nucleotides line up with TRBD1. The CDR3 sequence is 17 residues long. Losses at the gene ends were 6 bases for V and 5 bases for J; bases not matched to a gene: 17. Germline lookup yields CDR1 LNHDA and CDR2 SQIVND (reference sequence). CDR3 nucleotide sequence: TGTGCCAGTAGGCCACAAGGGACAGGGAGGCAGGTTAACGAGCAGTACTTC. Translation: CASRPQGTGRQVNEQYF.

The chain links TRBV2 to TRBJ1-2; D gene uncertain. Trimming removed 3 bases from V and 0 bases from J, with 11 bases in between. Germline CDR1 SNHLY, CDR2 FYNNEI. This CDR3 is 15 amino acids long. The CDR3 region is CASSDPVWANYGYTF. CDR3 DNA sequence: TGTGCCAGCAGTGACCCGGTCTGGGCTAACTATGGCTACACCTTC.

The V gene is TRBV11-2, the J gene TRBJ1-5, with D unresolved. Germline-derived CDR1 and CDR2 are SGHAT and FQNNGV. Trimming stripped 3 bases from V and 0 bases from J, with 9 bases between. CDR3 length: 15 residues. CDR3 bases: TGTGCCAGCAGCTTGAATAGGTATAGCAATCAGCCCCAGCATTTT. Translating gives CASSLNRYSNQPQHF.

The V call is TRBV5-1, the J call TRBJ1-3; D not certain. CDR1 and CDR2 (germline): SGHRS, YFSETQ. The CDR3 sequence is 14 residues long. The V end was cut by 0 bases, the J end by 3 bases, with 7 bases between. The CDR3 reads CASSLAVSGNTIYF. The CDR3 nucleotides read TGCGCCAGCAGCTTGGCCGTCAGTGGAAACACCATATATTTT.

The V gene is TRBV27, the J gene TRBJ1-4; the match to TRBD1 covers 8 bases. The CDR3 covers 15 residues. The trim removed 4 bases at V and 8 bases at J, leaving 9 bases unmatched. Germline CDR1 MNHEY, CDR2 SMNVEV (reference sequence). The CDR3, as DNA: TGTGCCAGCAGTTCCTCCGGGACAGGAAACGAAAAACTGTTTTTT. Its protein is CASSSSGTGNEKLFF.